Following are 6 T cell receptor beta chains from one sample sequenced in a study of OX40 agonist ivuxolimab in advanced cancers. The library was obtained by the immunoSEQ multiplex PCR assay. Here the immuneACCESS table is served through TCRdb, limited to in-frame sequences with V and J called. Missing clones are a known gap in these copies; in checked studies unresolved V genes cover under half, and the rest lacks a known reason. Recorded for this sample are some 48,000 clones; roughly three quarters of them occurred a single time. Around 7.7% of the sample is in the top ten clones. The source was CD4+ or CD8+ T cells sorted from blood, collected in a trial of the OX40 agonist ivuxolimab. The receptors stem from an adult with an advanced solid tumor such as melanoma, head and neck, liver or kidney cancer.

The table lists this clone with a count of one. This CDR3 reads CASARDTGELFF. Here the CDR3 DNA reads TGTGCTAGTGCGCGGGATACCGGGGAGCTGTTTTTT. The rearrangement joins TRBV12-5 to TRBJ2-2; possible D gene TRBD2, 6 bases. This CDR3 spans 12 amino acids. The V gene's germline CDR1 is LGHNT and CDR2 FRNRAP. V was clipped by 7 bases and J by 5 bases, with 8 bases between them.

The chain has TRBV5-6 and TRBJ2-7; D gene unclear. The V end was cut by 5 bases, the J end by 3 bases, with 12 bases between. CDR3 length equals 13 residues. Germline CDR1 and CDR2: SGHDT and YYEEEE. The CDR3 is CASSSGPVYEQYF. The CDR3 DNA reads TGTGCCAGCAGTTCCGGGCCAGTCTACGAGCAGTACTTC.

This clone is judged medium-sized. The V gene is TRBV2, the J gene TRBJ1-5, with unresolved D. This CDR3 comprises 15 residues. Trimming took off 7 bases at V and 4 bases at J, with 17 bases between the two ends. The germline CDR1 and CDR2 sequences are SNHLY and FYNNEI. The CDR3 region is CASTSSSGPNQPQHF. The DNA of the CDR3 is TGTGCCAGCACATCTTCCTCGGGCCCAAATCAGCCCCAGCATTTT.

This rearrangement joins TRBV10-2 to TRBJ2-7; TRBD1 matches 8 bases. Germline loops: CDR1 WSHSY, CDR2 SAAADI. With V trimmed by 3 bases and J by 3 bases, 1 base remained unmatched. The CDR3 spans 13 residues. CDR3 nucleotides: TGCGCCAGCAGTGAAGGACAGGGCTACGAGCAGTACTTC. It encodes CASSEGQGYEQYF.

V gene TRBV29-1 combines with J gene TRBJ2-1; 13 positions agree with TRBD2. CDR3 length equals 14 residues. Germline values: CDR1 SQVTM, CDR2 ANQGSEA. J was trimmed by 9 bases and V by 7 bases; bases with no gene match: 9. CDR3 bases: TGCAGCGGGACTAGCGGGAGTCGTCTCGGTGAGCAGTTCTTC. Protein sequence: CSGTSGSRLGEQFF.

The V gene is TRBV6-5, the J gene TRBJ1-1; D gene ambiguous. The germline V gene encodes CDR1 MNHEY and CDR2 SVGAGI. The CDR3 runs 14 residues. The V end was cut by 0 bases, the J end by 1 base, with 6 bases between. The CDR3 bases are TGTGCCAGCAGTTACTCGAGACGGAACACTGAAGCTTTCTTT. As protein: CASSYSRRNTEAFF.